A selection of T cell receptor beta chains follows, all from one sample in a study of blood T cell repertoires in COVID-19. Repertoires were generated with immunoSEQ multiplex PCR, while TCRdb's copy carries only in-frame clones and drops some. The top ten hold around 1.8% of the sample, which has fewer than 400,000 clones, around 84% seen once. What was sequenced was PBMCs or T cells enriched from blood (not recorded which). The receptor source for this set is a woman in her twenties or thirties who had been exposed to COVID-19. Both conserved end residues are part of each CDR3. A D gene is named only where the DNA matches it firmly. Clone sizes are given selectively: once, few, many, or a class where the clone is expanded.

>TRBV5-6|-|TRBJ1-5|-
TGTGCCAGCAGCTTGGACGGTGTACGGCCCCAGCATTTT
CASSLDGVRPQHF
>TRBV20-1|-|TRBJ2-7|-
TGCAGTGCTAGAGATATAGTGGAGCAGTACTTC
CSARDIVEQYF
>TRBV9|TRBD1|TRBJ1-1|-
TGTGCCAGCGCTCGGGGGACAGGGGTCACTGAAGCTTTCTTT
CASARGTGVTEAFF
>TRBV18|-|TRBJ2-7|-
TGTGCCAGTTCACCATCCCAGACTTGGAACGAGCAGTACTTC
CASSPSQTWNEQYF
>TRBV5-6|TRBD1|TRBJ1-3|-
TGTGCCAGCAAAGGGGACAGCCTACCTGGAAACACCATATATTTT
CASKGDSLPGNTIYF
>TRBV19|-|TRBJ2-5|many
TGTGCCAGTAGGCAATCGGGGGAGACCCAGTACTTC
CASRQSGETQYF
>TRBV18|-|TRBJ1-2|-
TGTGCCAGCTCACTAACGGACAGCTATGGCTACACCTTC
CASSLTDSYGYTF
>TRBV9|-|TRBJ1-5|-
TGTGCCAGCAGCGTAGAGGGAGGGGTTTATAGCAATCAGCCCCAGCATTTT
CASSVEGGVYSNQPQHF
>TRBV28|TRBD1|TRBJ2-7|-
TGTGCCAGCAGTTTTCTGGTACAGGGGTACGAGCAGTACTTC
CASSFLVQGYEQYF
>TRBV4-1|-|TRBJ1-5|-
TGCGCCAGCAGCCAAGAAAGCGGGCAGCCCCAGCATTTT
CASSQESGQPQHF
>TRBV13|TRBD1|TRBJ2-2|-
TGTGCCAGCAGCTCCGGACAGGGGGCCTGGGCCGGGGAGCTGTTTTTT
CASSSGQGAWAGELFF
>TRBV12-3/TRBV12-4|-|TRBJ1-6|-
TGTGCCAGCAGTTCTGCCCGGGGGTCACCCCTCCACTTT
CASSSARGSPLHF
>TRBV19|-|TRBJ1-1|-
TGTGCCAGTGATTTCGGGGGGCACACTGAAGCTTTCTTT
CASDFGGHTEAFF
>TRBV19|-|TRBJ1-1|-
TGTGCCAGTAGTATAATCGGACAGTTGGAGGCTTTCTTT
CASSIIGQLEAFF
>TRBV10-2|TRBD2|TRBJ2-1|-
TGCGCCAGCAGTGCGACGGGGGGGTACAATGAGCAGTTCTTC
CASSATGGYNEQFF
>TRBV2|-|TRBJ2-3|-
TGTGCCAGCACAAGCCAAACAGGGCCTACAGATACGCAGTATTTT
CASTSQTGPTDTQYF
>TRBV27|-|TRBJ1-1|-
TGTGCCAGCAGTCTCCCAGGCAGGAACACTGAAGCTTTCTTT
CASSLPGRNTEAFF
>TRBV20-1|-|TRBJ2-2|-
TGCAGTGCTAGTCGTCAGATAAACACCGGGGAGCTGTTTTTT
CSASRQINTGELFF
>TRBV19|-|TRBJ2-7|-
TGTGCCAGTAGTAGAAAAATAGCGGAACCGGTCCACGAGCAGTACTTC
CASSRKIAEPVHEQYF
>TRBV15|-|TRBJ1-2|-
TGTGCCACCAGCAGAGATAATAATGGCTACACCTTC
CATSRDNNGYTF
>TRBV7-9|TRBD2|TRBJ2-1|-
TGTGCCAGCAGCTCAGGACGGGAGGGGTTCTTC
CASSSGREGFF
>TRBV2|TRBD1|TRBJ2-4|-
TGTGCCAGCAGTGGAAGGGGGGACAGGGGGCGAGGAGACATTCAGTACTTC
CASSGRGDRGRGDIQYF
>TRBV2|TRBD2|TRBJ2-1|-
TGTGCCAGCACCTTTAGTAGCGGGAGATTTGATGAGCAGTTCTTC
CASTFSSGRFDEQFF
>TRBV11-2|-|TRBJ2-3|-
TGTGCCAGCAGCTCGTCGGACTATCGGTCAGATACGCAGTATTTT
CASSSSDYRSDTQYF
>TRBV5-6|-|TRBJ2-5|once
TGTGCCAGCAGCTTGGCCGGTCTCTTTGAGGAGACCCAGTACTTC
CASSLAGLFEETQYF
>TRBV19|TRBD1|TRBJ2-5|-
TGTGCCAGTAGCCCGGACAGGGGGTACGGGGCCCAGTACTTC
CASSPDRGYGAQYF
>TRBV28|-|TRBJ2-2|-
TGTGCCAGCGGACCTGAGGGTTTTAGCAGGACCGAAGGGGAGCTGTTTTTT
CASGPEGFSRTEGELFF
>TRBV7-8|TRBD2|TRBJ2-5|-
TGTGCCAGCAGCCCAGGACTAGCGGGGGAGACCCAGTACTTC
CASSPGLAGETQYF
>TRBV6-2/TRBV6-3|-|TRBJ1-1|-
TGTGCCAGCAGTTACTATGGACAGTCCGGGGAAGCTTTCTTT
CASSYYGQSGEAFF
>TRBV28|-|TRBJ2-3|-
TGTGCCAGCATGGATTATACGGTGAGGGAGGGCACAGATACGCAGTATTTT
CASMDYTVREGTDTQYF
>TRBV5-8|TRBD1|TRBJ2-7|-
TGTGCCAGCAGCCTGGATTACAGGGGCGAGCAGTACTTC
CASSLDYRGEQYF
>TRBV12-3/TRBV12-4|-|TRBJ1-1|-
TGTGCCAGCAGACGAGGGGGGGGAGCTTTCTTT
CASRRGGGAFF
>TRBV2|-|TRBJ2-1|-
TGTGCCAGCACTCTAGACGTCGTTAGCTACAATGAGCAGTTCTTC
CASTLDVVSYNEQFF
>TRBV6-4|-|TRBJ1-2|-
TGTGCCAGCAGTGACTCGGAGTACGGCTACACCTTC
CASSDSEYGYTF
>TRBV3-1/TRBV3-2|TRBD2|TRBJ2-2|-
TGTGCCAGCAGCCAACTGTCGTTGGCGACTAGCGGTTTTTCCGGGGAGCTGTTTTTT
CASSQLSLATSGFSGELFF
>TRBV6-5|TRBD2|TRBJ2-7|-
TGTGCCAGCAGTTACACGTCTAGCGGGGGATTCTACGAGCAGTACTTC
CASSYTSSGGFYEQYF
>TRBV7-6|TRBD1|TRBJ1-6|-
TGTGCCAGCAGCTTACAGGGGGTATCCAATTCACCCCTCCACTTT
CASSLQGVSNSPLHF
>TRBV12-3/TRBV12-4|-|TRBJ2-7|-
TGTGCCAGCAGCCAAAGTAGCTCCTACGAGCAGTACTTC
CASSQSSSYEQYF
>TRBV28|TRBD2|TRBJ2-7|-
TGTGCCAGCAGTTTTGGAGCGGGGGCTCTCCACGAGCAGTACTTC
CASSFGAGALHEQYF
>TRBV18|-|TRBJ1-2|-
TGTGCCAGCTCACCAACGACAGTAAATGGCTACACCTTC
CASSPTTVNGYTF
>TRBV11-1|-|TRBJ2-5|-
TGTGCCAGCAGCACCGAGGGAGGACGGGAGACCCAGTACTTC
CASSTEGGRETQYF
>TRBV6-5|-|TRBJ2-5|-
TGTGCCAGCAGCAGTTTGGCTGGAGGGACCCAGTACTTC
CASSSLAGGTQYF
>TRBV5-6|-|TRBJ1-2|once
TGTGCCAGCAGCTGGGGGACTGAAAACTATGGCTACACCTTC
CASSWGTENYGYTF
>TRBV18|TRBD2|TRBJ2-1|-
TGTGCCAGCTCACCCCCTAGCGGCTACAATGAGCAGTTCTTC
CASSPPSGYNEQFF
>TRBV7-2|TRBD2|TRBJ2-1|-
TGTGCCAGCAGCCTCGGACTAGCGGGGGGGGCTCTAACGAGCGAGCAGTTCTTC
CASSLGLAGGALTSEQFF
>TRBV3-1/TRBV3-2|TRBD1|TRBJ2-5|-
TGTGCCAGCAGCCAAGGGACAGGGAGTTACCAAGAGACCCAGTACTTC
CASSQGTGSYQETQYF
>TRBV7-7|TRBD2|TRBJ2-3|-
TGTGCTAGCAGCCTCGGGGGGGCCGGTACAGATACGCAGTATTTT
CASSLGGAGTDTQYF
>TRBV21-1|-|TRBJ2-6|-
TGTGCCAGCAGCAAAACCCAGGGGCCCTCTGGGGCCAACGTCCTGACTTTC
CASSKTQGPSGANVLTF
>TRBV3-1/TRBV3-2|TRBD1|TRBJ1-5|-
TGTGCCAGCAGCCAAGACTCGGCAGGGGGCGGTCAGCCCCAGCATTTT
CASSQDSAGGGQPQHF
>TRBV6-5|-|TRBJ2-7|-
TGTGCCAGTGTCAGTAACTCCTACGAGCAGTACTTC
CASVSNSYEQYF
>TRBV5-1|TRBD2|TRBJ2-5|-
TGCGCCAGCAGCTTGAATGGCGGGAGAGGAGAGACCCAGTACTTC
CASSLNGGRGETQYF
>TRBV5-1|-|TRBJ1-2|-
TGCGCCAGCTACCAGCGGGGTAGAGCTAACTATGGCTACACCTTC
CASYQRGRANYGYTF
>TRBV19|TRBD2|TRBJ2-3|-
TGTGCCAGTAGTGCCTCTAGCGGGAGGCTTTCAGATACGCAGTATTTT
CASSASSGRLSDTQYF
>TRBV30|-|TRBJ1-2|-
TGTGCCTGGAGTGTGCAGGGGTTCAATGGCTACACCTTC
CAWSVQGFNGYTF